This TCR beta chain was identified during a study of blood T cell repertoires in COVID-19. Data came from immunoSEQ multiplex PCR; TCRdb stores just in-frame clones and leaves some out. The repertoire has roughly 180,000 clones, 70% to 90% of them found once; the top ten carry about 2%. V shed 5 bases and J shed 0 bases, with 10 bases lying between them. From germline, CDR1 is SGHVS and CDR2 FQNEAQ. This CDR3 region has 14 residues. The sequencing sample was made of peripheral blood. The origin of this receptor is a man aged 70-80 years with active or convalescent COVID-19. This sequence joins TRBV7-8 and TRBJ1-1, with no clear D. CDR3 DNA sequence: TGTGCCAGCAGCCCCACCCGGGTGAACACTGAAGCTTTCTTT. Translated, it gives CASSPTRVNTEAFF.